These T cell receptor beta chains were read from a single sample in a study of shared clonotypes between healthy human individuals. Sequencing used immunoSEQ multiplex PCR; TCRdb keeps in-frame clones, though not all of them. In the table there are about 960,000 clones, approximately 80% of which are singletons. Sequencing was carried out using memory CD4+ T cells sorted from blood. These receptors all come from a man aged 18-30 years in good health. CDR3s include the opening cysteine and the closing phenylalanine or tryptophan. Fields, in order: CDR3 protein, CDR3 DNA, V gene, J gene, clone size, D gene, CDR3 length. The D gene is left open where the match is weak. For some rows the clone size is stated as once, few or many, or as a class when expanded; others skip it.

CDR3: CASSPTTPLNTEAFF
DNA: TGTGCCAGCAGCCCGACGACGCCTTTGAACACTGAAGCTTTCTTT
V: TRBV13
J: TRBJ1-1
size: -
D: -
length: 15

CDR3: CASSVAERPNSPLHF
DNA: TGTGCCAGCAGCGTAGCTGAACGGCCGAATTCACCCCTCCACTTT
V: TRBV9
J: TRBJ1-6
size: -
D: -
length: 15

CDR3: CSGIAYNEQFF
DNA: TGCAGTGGTATAGCCTACAATGAGCAGTTCTTC
V: TRBV20-1
J: TRBJ2-1
size: -
D: -
length: 11

CDR3: CASKDTNTGELFF
DNA: TGTGCCAGCAAGGACACGAACACCGGGGAGCTGTTTTTT
V: TRBV6-5
J: TRBJ2-2
size: few
D: -
length: 13

CDR3: CASIGHEAFF
DNA: TGTGCCAGCATAGGGCACGAAGCTTTCTTT
V: TRBV2
J: TRBJ1-1
size: -
D: -
length: 10

CDR3: CASSAIGLVSYEQYF
DNA: TGTGCCAGCAGTGCTATCGGACTAGTATCCTACGAGCAGTACTTC
V: TRBV27
J: TRBJ2-7
size: -
D: TRBD2
length: 15

CDR3: CASSLLLSRGLTEAFF
DNA: TGTGCCAGCAGCTTACTCTTATCCAGGGGCCTGACTGAAGCTTTCTTT
V: TRBV7-9
J: TRBJ1-1
size: -
D: -
length: 16

CDR3: CASRTGQGGEPQHF
DNA: TGTGCCAGCAGGACAGGACAGGGAGGGGAGCCCCAGCATTTT
V: TRBV6-5
J: TRBJ1-5
size: few
D: TRBD1
length: 14

CDR3: CASSLYFTDTQYF
DNA: TGTGCCAGCAGTCTCTACTTCACAGATACGCAGTATTTT
V: TRBV28
J: TRBJ2-3
size: -
D: -
length: 13

CDR3: CASSLALSNTGELFF
DNA: TGTGCCAGCAGCTTAGCCCTCTCGAACACCGGGGAGCTGTTTTTT
V: TRBV7-2
J: TRBJ2-2
size: -
D: -
length: 15

CDR3: CASRATSGGDTQYF
DNA: TGTGCCAGCAGAGCAACCAGCGGGGGGGATACGCAGTATTTT
V: TRBV28
J: TRBJ2-3
size: -
D: TRBD2
length: 14

CDR3: CASGGRPHTDEQFF
DNA: TGTGCCAGCGGCGGGAGACCCCACACGGATGAGCAGTTCTTC
V: TRBV6-6
J: TRBJ2-1
size: many
D: TRBD2
length: 14

CDR3: CASSKQGTTDTQYF
DNA: TGTGCCAGCAGCAAACAGGGCACCACTGATACGCAGTATTTT
V: TRBV9
J: TRBJ2-3
size: -
D: -
length: 14

CDR3: CASSLMDSSTDTQYF
DNA: TGCGCCAGCAGCTTGATGGACAGTAGCACAGATACGCAGTATTTT
V: TRBV5-1
J: TRBJ2-3
size: -
D: -
length: 15

CDR3: CASSIGGAGTSSEQYF
DNA: TGTGCCAGCAGTATAGGTGGGGCAGGCACATCGTCCGAGCAGTACTTC
V: TRBV2
J: TRBJ2-7
size: -
D: -
length: 16

CDR3: CATRGKDEKLFF
DNA: TGTGCCACCCGGGGGAAGGATGAAAAACTGTTTTTT
V: TRBV27
J: TRBJ1-4
size: -
D: -
length: 12

CDR3: CASSAQPGGGQYF
DNA: TGTGCCAGCAGCGCCCAACCAGGGGGTGGGCAGTATTTT
V: TRBV9
J: TRBJ2-3
size: -
D: TRBD1
length: 13

CDR3: CASSLFRTSGSWNEQFF
DNA: TGTGCCAGCAGCTTGTTCCGGACTAGCGGGAGTTGGAATGAGCAGTTCTTC
V: TRBV7-2
J: TRBJ2-1
size: -
D: TRBD2
length: 17

CDR3: CASSFETGLSNQPQHF
DNA: TGTGCCAGCAGCTTCGAGACAGGACTTAGCAATCAGCCCCAGCATTTT
V: TRBV7-8
J: TRBJ1-5
size: -
D: -
length: 16

CDR3: CASSSSYPGQGERSAEAFF
DNA: TGTGCCAGCAGCAGCTCTTACCCGGGACAGGGCGAAAGATCGGCTGAAGCTTTCTTT
V: TRBV21-1
J: TRBJ1-1
size: -
D: -
length: 19

CDR3: CASSLAGIASWGYTF
DNA: TGTGCCAGCAGCTTGGCCGGTATCGCGTCATGGGGCTACACCTTC
V: TRBV5-5
J: TRBJ1-2
size: -
D: -
length: 15

CDR3: CASSFGGWAATYEQYF
DNA: TGTGCCAGCAGCTTCGGAGGTTGGGCGGCAACCTACGAGCAGTACTTC
V: TRBV7-2
J: TRBJ2-7
size: -
D: -
length: 16

CDR3: CASSRGYGYTF
DNA: TGTGCCAGCAGTCGAGGGTACGGCTACACCTTC
V: TRBV25-1
J: TRBJ1-2
size: few
D: -
length: 11

CDR3: CASSQTIRGSNSNQPQHF
DNA: TGCGCCAGCAGCCAGACCATAAGAGGATCCAATAGCAATCAGCCCCAGCATTTT
V: TRBV4-1
J: TRBJ1-5
size: -
D: -
length: 18

CDR3: CASSGLQRNTEAFF
DNA: TGCGCCAGCAGCGGGCTACAGAGGAACACTGAAGCTTTCTTT
V: TRBV5-1
J: TRBJ1-1
size: -
D: -
length: 14

CDR3: CASSTGSGELFF
DNA: TGTGCCAGCAGCACAGGGTCCGGGGAGCTGTTTTTT
V: TRBV11-3
J: TRBJ2-2
size: few
D: -
length: 12

CDR3: CASSEFLTGEKLFF
DNA: TGTGCCAGCAGTGAGTTCCTAACGGGGGAAAAACTGTTTTTT
V: TRBV2
J: TRBJ1-4
size: few
D: -
length: 14

CDR3: CASGPGTGVPNTEAFF
DNA: TGTGCCAGCGGTCCTGGGACAGGAGTCCCGAACACTGAAGCTTTCTTT
V: TRBV14
J: TRBJ1-1
size: -
D: TRBD1
length: 16

CDR3: CATSRDRSSYEQYF
DNA: TGTGCCACCAGCAGGGACAGGAGTTCCTACGAGCAGTACTTC
V: TRBV15
J: TRBJ2-7
size: -
D: TRBD1
length: 14

CDR3: CASSPSLGGTYEQYF
DNA: TGTGCCAGCTCACCTTCGTTAGGCGGGACCTACGAGCAGTACTTC
V: TRBV18
J: TRBJ2-7
size: -
D: -
length: 15

CDR3: CASTFGGTGNTEAFF
DNA: TGTGCCAGCACCTTCGGAGGGACGGGGAACACTGAAGCTTTCTTT
V: TRBV2
J: TRBJ1-1
size: -
D: -
length: 15